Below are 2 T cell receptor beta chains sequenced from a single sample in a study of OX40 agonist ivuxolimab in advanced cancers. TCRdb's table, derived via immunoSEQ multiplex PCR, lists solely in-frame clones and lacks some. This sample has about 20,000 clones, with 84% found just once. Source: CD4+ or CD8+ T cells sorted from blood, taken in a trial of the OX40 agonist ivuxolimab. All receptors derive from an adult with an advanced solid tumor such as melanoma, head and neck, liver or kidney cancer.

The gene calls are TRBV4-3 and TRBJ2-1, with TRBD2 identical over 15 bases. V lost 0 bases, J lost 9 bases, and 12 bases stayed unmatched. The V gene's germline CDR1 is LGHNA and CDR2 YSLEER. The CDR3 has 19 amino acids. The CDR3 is CASSQDAPGLAGGQAEQFF. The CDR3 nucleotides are TGCGCCAGCAGCCAAGATGCGCCAGGACTAGCGGGAGGGCAAGCTGAGCAGTTCTTC.

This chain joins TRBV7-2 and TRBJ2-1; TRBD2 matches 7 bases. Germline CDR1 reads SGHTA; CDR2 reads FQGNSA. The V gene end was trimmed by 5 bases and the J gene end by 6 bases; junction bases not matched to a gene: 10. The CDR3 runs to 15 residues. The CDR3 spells CASSRLAGESNEQFF. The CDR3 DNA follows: TGTGCCAGCAGCCGTCTCGCGGGAGAAAGCAATGAGCAGTTCTTC.